Listed here is a single T cell receptor (beta chain). This sample was taken from a study of blood T cell repertoires in COVID-19. Overall study: Collection of acute and convalescent COVID-19 samples took place in the United States, Italy and Spain. T cells, B-cell-depleted T cells, or PBMCs provided the cDNA or gDNA that served as material.

The age range of participants was about 18 to 100 years, with residence in more than 20 US areas. V lost 3 bases, J lost 3 bases, and 14 bases lay in between. Germline V CDR1 and CDR2: LGHDT, YNNKEL (reference sequence). CDR3 size: 15 residues. Methods used by the authors: Amplification from reference gene primers served as the basis for estimated nucleated cell counts. The data were produced by immunoSEQ multiplex PCR, yet TCRdb's version contains in-frame clones alone and is incomplete. The V and J calls and clone size are taken from that table; D and trimming were inferred from the DNA. The table lists hundreds of thousands of clones, 70% to 90% of them singletons.

The clonotype was recovered from a woman between 35 and 50 years old with acute COVID-19. Material: PBMCs or T cells enriched from blood (not recorded which). This chain joins TRBV3-1 (or the pseudogene TRBV3-2) and TRBJ2-5; TRBD1 is a possible D gene (6 bases). This CDR3 reads CASSQNPGAEETQYF. The CDR3 DNA follows: TGTGCCAGCAGCCAGAATCCAGGGGCGGAAGAGACCCAGTACTTC.